Each of the 25 T cell receptor beta chains below was sequenced from the same sample in a study of T cell responses to AZD1222 COVID-19 vaccine. Some clones are missing from TCRdb's copy, which holds only in-frame ones; the method was immunoSEQ multiplex PCR. Altogether 150,000 to 200,000 clones are present, 90% to 95% being singletons, with the ten largest covering over 0.8%. The sequences come from peripheral blood, collected on day 0 of AZD1222 vaccination. The receptors were gathered from an adult in good health.

The V gene is TRBV18, the J gene TRBJ1-6, with TRBD1 as a possible D gene (5 bases). The CDR3 runs to 15 residues. Trimming stripped 6 bases from V and 11 bases from J, with 20 bases between. Germline CDR1 and CDR2: KGHSH and LQKENI. In DNA, the CDR3 is TGTGCCAGCTCCCTCTCACGGGGCGGCGACGCACCCCTCCACTTT. As protein: CASSLSRGGDAPLHF.

The chain employs TRBV5-1 and TRBJ2-7; perhaps TRBD1 as D (5 bases). Germline assignment: CDR1 SGHRS and CDR2 YFSETQ. This CDR3 is 15 amino acids long. The V gene lost 5 bases and the J gene lost 4 bases, with 19 bases spanning the gap. Here the CDR3 reads CASSFSQTETYEQYF. The CDR3 nucleotides read TGCGCCAGCAGTTTTTCCCAGACAGAAACTTACGAGCAGTACTTC.

The V call is TRBV19, the J call TRBJ1-6, with D unresolved. Trimming stripped 5 bases from V and 10 bases from J, with 15 bases between. CDR1 and CDR2 from the germline V gene are LNHDA and SQIVND (reference sequence). The CDR3 runs 14 residues. The CDR3 is CASSARAKGSPLHF. CDR3 bases: TGTGCCAGTAGTGCCCGGGCCAAAGGCTCACCCCTCCACTTT.

This clone came up once. CDR3 in DNA: TGTGCCAGCAGCTTATGGTCCCGGGACAGAGAGTATAATTCACCCCTCCACTTT. It translates to CASSLWSRDREYNSPLHF. The chain is built from TRBV7-2 and TRBJ1-6; 7 bases align to TRBD1. The CDR3 has 18 amino acids. The germline CDR1 and CDR2 sequences are SGHTA and FQGNSA. The junction had 11 bases not matched to a gene; V was cut back by 2 bases and J by 4 bases.

This clone showed up just once. This sequence joins TRBV5-6 and TRBJ2-7, with TRBD1 matching over 11 bases. CDR3 length equals 14 residues. Trimming removed 1 base from V and 5 bases from J; junction bases left unmatched: 2. Germline V lookup: CDR1 SGHDT, CDR2 YYEEEE. CDR3 region: CASSLWTGGDEQYF. The CDR3 coding sequence is TGTGCCAGCAGCTTGTGGACAGGGGGCGACGAGCAGTACTTC.

This clone is a singleton in its sample. The gene calls are TRBV6-5 and TRBJ2-1, with 14 bases lining up with TRBD2. V gave up 7 bases and J gave up 7 bases; unmatched junction bases: 6. The CDR3 spans 15 residues. Germline CDR1 and CDR2: MNHEY and SVGAGI. CDR3 DNA: TGTGCCAGCAAGACTAGCGGGGGGGCAGGGAATGAGCAGTTCTTC. Protein product: CASKTSGGAGNEQFF.

The chain links TRBV5-1 to TRBJ1-2, with 8 bases aligning to TRBD1. V lost 1 base to trimming and J lost 6 bases; unmatched junction nucleotides: 17. CDR1 is SGHRS and CDR2 is YFSETQ in the germline V gene. The CDR3 is 18 residues long. The CDR3 region has the DNA TGCGCCAGCAGCTTGTCGCATCGATCAAAGACAGGGGCTGATGGCTACACCTTC. Translated, it gives CASSLSHRSKTGADGYTF.

This chain joins TRBV19 and TRBJ1-1; 7 bases fit TRBD1. Germline CDR1 is LNHDA and CDR2 is SQIVND (reference sequence). J was trimmed by 6 bases and V by 7 bases; bases with no gene match: 11. This CDR3 has 14 residues. The CDR3 loop reads CASTQTGPLAEAFF. The CDR3 region has the DNA TGTGCCAGTACCCAGACAGGGCCTTTGGCTGAAGCTTTCTTT.

Regarding this clone: The germline gene is not matched at one end of the junction; a read error may be the cause. This sequence joins TRBV7-7 and TRBJ1-3; D not resolved. The length of the CDR3 is 16 residues. Germline CDR1 reads SSHAT; CDR2 reads FNYEAQ (reference sequence). For the CDR3, the DNA is TGTGCTAGCAGCCGCCTTTTAAGTCCATCTGGAAACACCATATATTTT. The encoded protein is CASSRLLSPSGNTIYF.

This chain joins TRBV13 and TRBJ1-1; 8 bases are a match to TRBD1. The germline CDR1 and CDR2 sequences are PRHDT and FYEKMQ (reference sequence). The CDR3 is 14 residues long. V trimming: 0 bases; J trimming: 5 bases; junction bases outside the gene matches: 2. CDR3 in DNA: TGTGCCAGCAGCTTAGGCCACAGGGGGACTGAAGCTTTCTTT. Translation: CASSLGHRGTEAFF. The complete variable domain, with remaining parts taken from reference TRBV13 and TRBJ1-1, reads AAGVIQSPRHLIKEKRETATLKCYPIPRHDTVYWYQQGPGQDPQFLISFYEKMQSDKGSIPDRFSAQQFSDYHSELNMSSLELGDSALYFCASSLGHRGTEAFFGQGTRLTVV.

The gene calls are TRBV19 and TRBJ1-1; D call uncertain. The CDR3 runs to 11 residues. Germline V lookup: CDR1 LNHDA, CDR2 SQIVND (reference sequence). The V end lost 5 bases, the J end lost 10 bases, and 11 bases lay between the germline ends. The CDR3 coding sequence is TGTGCCAGTAGTCTAGGTAACGGAGCTTTCTTT. Translation gives CASSLGNGAFF.

The genes are TRBV21-1 and TRBJ2-5; TRBD1 is the table's D call and was not checked against the DNA. TRBV21-1 is shown as a pseudogene. The CDR3 runs to 15 residues. CDR3 loop: CASSKVKTSQETQYF. In nucleotides, the CDR3 is TGTGCCAGCAGCAAAGTTAAGACATCACAAGAGACCCAGTACTTC.

V and J are TRBV9 and TRBJ1-6; D is ambiguous. The CDR3 sequence is 15 residues long. Trimming shortened V by 7 bases and J by 5 bases, and 16 bases separated the two germline ends. CDR1 and CDR2 from the germline V gene are SGDLS and YYNGEE. The CDR3 here is CASGLTRRDNSPLHF. CDR3 sequence (DNA): TGTGCCAGCGGCCTGACTCGGCGTGATAATTCACCCCTCCACTTT.

J is TRBJ2-7 and V is TRBV15; TRBD2 aligns across 11 bases. CDR3 size: 13 residues. The germline gives CDR1 LNHNV, CDR2 YYDKDF (reference sequence). Unmatched junction bases numbered 3, after V lost 4 bases and J lost 7 bases. CDR3 amino acids: CATSIGTSGEQYF. In DNA, the CDR3 is TGTGCCACCAGCATTGGGACTAGCGGTGAGCAGTACTTC.

The rearrangement joins TRBV6-2 or TRBV6-3 to TRBJ1-1; D is unclear. Deletions cut 1 base from V and 4 bases from J, with 7 bases between. CDR3 length: 13 amino acids. Germline values: CDR1 MNHEY, CDR2 SVGEGT. As DNA, the CDR3 is TGTGCCAGCAGTTACTGGGGAGGCACTGAAGCTTTCTTT. Translation: CASSYWGGTEAFF.

This chain links TRBV4-1 with TRBJ2-7; 8 nucleotides agree with TRBD2. The junction had 12 bases not matched to a gene; V was cut back by 4 bases and J by 4 bases. Looked up from germline, CDR1 is MGHRA and CDR2 is YSYEKL. The CDR3 is 16 residues long. CDR3: CASSPLFRGGHYEQYF. The CDR3, as DNA: TGCGCCAGCAGCCCCCTTTTTCGGGGGGGCCATTACGAGCAGTACTTC.

The rearrangement uses TRBV28 and TRBJ1-2; tentative D call: TRBD1 (5 bases). The CDR3 extends over 12 amino acids. Between the trimmed V and J ends, which lost 5 bases and 5 bases, there was a span of 9 bases. Germline V lookup: CDR1 MDHEN, CDR2 SYDVKM. The CDR3 sequence is CASSPGTYGYTF. CDR3 coding DNA: TGTGCCAGCAGTCCCGGGACTTATGGCTACACCTTC.

This chain uses TRBV7-3 with TRBJ1-6; 9 bases agree with TRBD1. Germline V lookup: CDR1 SGHTA, CDR2 FQGTGA. The CDR3 contains 15 residues. Trimming cost V 2 bases and J 7 bases; bases outside gene matches: 3. The CDR3: CASSLLGQGNSPLHF. CDR3 nucleotides: TGTGCCAGCAGCTTACTTGGACAGGGGAATTCACCCCTCCACTTT.

This chain links TRBV5-4 with TRBJ1-2; 8 nucleotides agree with TRBD1. Germline lookup yields CDR1 SGHNT and CDR2 YYREEE (reference sequence). The CDR3 extends over 13 amino acids. With 2 bases clipped from V and 7 bases from J, the junction kept 4 bases outside the gene matches. The CDR3 DNA is TGTGCCAGCAGCTTACAGGGGGTTTCTGGCTACACCTTC. Translating gives CASSLQGVSGYTF.

The chain has TRBV19 and TRBJ1-2; 9 bases map to TRBD1. The trim removed 6 bases at V and 3 bases at J, leaving 5 bases unmatched. The germline V gene has CDR1 LNHDA and CDR2 SQIVND (reference sequence). This CDR3 is built from 14 residues. The CDR3 reads CASRPGQGYYGYTF. CDR3 in DNA: TGTGCCAGTAGACCGGGACAGGGCTACTATGGCTACACCTTC. Filled out from reference TRBV19 and TRBJ1-2, the complete variable domain reads DGGITQSPKYLFRKEGQNVTLSCEQNLNHDAMYWYRQDPGQGLRLIYYSQIVNDFQKGDIAEGYSVSREKKESFPLTVTSAQKNPTAFYLCASRPGQGYYGYTFGSGTRLTVV.

V gene TRBV15 combines with J gene TRBJ2-5; TRBD1 aligns across 7 bases. Losses at the gene ends were 2 bases for V and 1 base for J; bases not matched to a gene: 1. This CDR3 has 14 amino acids. Germline V gene lookup returns CDR1 LNHNV and CDR2 YYDKDF (reference sequence). CDR3: CATSRRDSQETQYF. The CDR3 bases are TGTGCCACCAGCAGAAGGGACAGCCAAGAGACCCAGTACTTC.

The table lists this clone with a count of one. The genes are TRBV11-3 and TRBJ1-6; D gene uncertain. V gave up 5 bases and J gave up 10 bases, with 15 bases separating them. Looked up from germline, CDR1 is SGHNT and CDR2 is YENEEA. CDR3 length equals 14 residues. CDR3 loop: CASSPGGSNSPLHF. CDR3 coding DNA: TGTGCCAGCAGCCCAGGCGGCAGTAACTCACCCCTCCACTTT. The full variable domain, its missing parts supplied by reference TRBV11-3 and TRBJ1-6, is EAGVVQSPRYKIIEKKQPVAFWCNPISGHNTLYWYLQNLGQGPELLIRYENEEAVDDSQLPKDRFSAERLKGVDSTLKIQPAELGDSAVYLCASSPGGSNSPLHFGNGTRLTVT.

This chain connects TRBV6-5 to TRBJ1-4; D perhaps matches TRBD1 (5 bases). The CDR3 has 15 residues. Germline-derived CDR1 and CDR2 are MNHEY and SVGAGI. Trimming stripped 6 bases from V and 2 bases from J, with 13 bases between. The CDR3 region has the DNA TGTGCCAGCAGCCTAGGACAATCCACTAATGAAAAACTGTTTTTT. This gives the protein CASSLGQSTNEKLFF.

This clone has only a few counts. The rearrangement uses TRBV9 and TRBJ1-1; 7 positions agree with TRBD1. The germline CDR1 and CDR2 sequences are SGDLS and YYNGEE. The CDR3 is made up of 13 amino acids. Unmatched junction bases numbered 9, after V lost 2 bases and J lost 11 bases. CDR3 residues: CASSVASGGLAFF. The CDR3 nucleotides read TGTGCCAGCAGCGTCGCCTCAGGGGGGCTTGCTTTCTTT.

This clone was seen a single time. The genes are TRBV2 and TRBJ2-5, with no clear D. Per the germline V gene, CDR1 is SNHLY and CDR2 is FYNNEI. The germline V and J ends were trimmed by 7 bases and 2 bases, with 8 bases remaining between them. The CDR3 contains 12 residues. CDR3 nucleotides: TGTGCCAGCATAGGTAGTCAAGAGACCCAGTACTTC. Translation gives CASIGSQETQYF.